Following are 14 T cell receptor beta chains from one sample sequenced in a study of cytomegalovirus exposure and HLA in healthy donors. Vbeta (60) and Jbeta (13) primers were used in the PCR. Generated by immunoSEQ multiplex PCR, the TCRdb table keeps only in-frame clones and is missing some. The sample has over 50,000 clones; around 79% are singletons. Specimen: PBMCs. All receptors derive from a female donor in good health and CMV-seronegative.

The chain joins TRBV7-2 to TRBJ2-7; possibly TRBD1 for D (6 bases). The CDR3 is 16 residues long. CDR1 and CDR2 (germline): SGHTA, FQGNSA. Deletions cut 0 bases from V and 6 bases from J, with 18 bases between. CDR3 protein: CASSLASGHIRGEQYF. CDR3 coding DNA: TGTGCCAGCAGCTTAGCGTCGGGACATATTAGGGGCGAGCAGTACTTC.

V and J are TRBV5-5 and TRBJ1-2; 8 bases agree with TRBD1. CDR1 is SGHKS, CDR2 YYEKEE, per germline (reference sequence). V was pared by 1 base and J by 5 bases, with 4 bases of the junction left unmatched. The CDR3 runs 14 residues. CDR3 DNA sequence: TGTGCCAGCAGCTTGCTCACAGGGGGATATGGCTACACCTTC. Its protein product is CASSLLTGGYGYTF.

The V and J genes are TRBV4-2 and TRBJ2-7; a weak D match, TRBD1 (6 bases). This CDR3 comprises 15 residues. V lost 2 bases to trimming and J lost 0 bases, with 11 bases between them. From germline, CDR1 is LGHNA and CDR2 YNFKEQ. In nucleotides, the CDR3 is TGTGCCAGCAGCCAATTCGGACAGTCCTCCTACGAGCAGTACTTC. Protein: CASSQFGQSSYEQYF.

The V gene is TRBV7-8, the J gene TRBJ2-7, with 7 bases identical to TRBD1. The germline gives CDR1 SGHVS, CDR2 FQNEAQ. The CDR3 spans 17 residues. Unmatched junction bases numbered 13, after V lost 2 bases and J lost 3 bases. The CDR3 DNA reads TGTGCCAGCAGCTTAAATTCTCTCAGGGGGACAAACTACGAGCAGTACTTC. It translates to CASSLNSLRGTNYEQYF.

This chain links TRBV4-2 with TRBJ2-7; 13 nucleotides line up with TRBD2. Germline CDR1 LGHNA, CDR2 YNFKEQ. This CDR3 spans 17 amino acids. The ends lost 0 bases at V and 2 bases at J; junction bases unmatched: 4. As DNA, the CDR3 is TGTGCCAGCAGCCAAGATCCGGGACTAGCGGGGACCTACGAGCAGTACTTC. Its translation: CASSQDPGLAGTYEQYF.

The V call is TRBV11-1, the J call TRBJ2-2, with 9 bases aligning to TRBD1. The CDR3 covers 17 residues. After removal of 2 bases from V and 6 bases from J, the junction contained 10 bases not matched to a gene. Germline V gene sequence: CDR1 SGHAT, CDR2 FQDESV (reference sequence). The CDR3 bases are TGTGCCAGCAGCTTAACGGGACAGGGACCTCGGGCCGGGGAGCTGTTTTTT. It is translated as CASSLTGQGPRAGELFF.

This clone was detected a few times. The chain employs TRBV5-1 and TRBJ1-1; 8 bases fit TRBD1. Germline V gene data show CDR1 as SGHRS and CDR2 as YFSETQ. Trimming at V came to 4 bases and at J to 5 bases, leaving 7 bases not matched to a gene. CDR3 size: 14 residues. The CDR3 loop is CASSGDRGGTEAFF. In DNA form, the CDR3 reads TGCGCCAGCAGCGGCGACAGGGGTGGGACTGAAGCTTTCTTT.

The chain is built from TRBV18 and TRBJ2-6, with no clear D. CDR3 size: 14 residues. Between the trimmed V and J ends, which lost 5 bases and 0 bases, there was a span of 5 bases. The germline CDR1 and CDR2 sequences are KGHSH and LQKENI. The CDR3 loop is CASSTSSGANVLTF. Written as DNA, the CDR3 is TGTGCCAGCTCAACTTCCTCTGGGGCCAACGTCCTGACTTTC.

The chain carries TRBV6-5 and TRBJ2-5; TRBD2 is a possible D gene (5 bases). CDR1 MNHEY and CDR2 SVGAGI come from the germline V gene. The ends were cut back, 5 bases at V and 5 bases at J, with 15 bases in the middle. The CDR3 totals 14 residues. CDR3 in DNA: TGTGCCAGCAGTCAGAGGGTCCAGCGCGAGACCCAGTACTTC. Its protein product is CASSQRVQRETQYF.

This chain uses TRBV15 with TRBJ2-7; 9 bases are shared with TRBD1. The CDR3 totals 16 residues. Germline CDR1 is LNHNV and CDR2 is YYDKDF (reference sequence). J lost 7 bases, V lost 4 bases, and 14 bases had no gene match. The DNA for the CDR3 is TGTGCCACCAGCATACACAGGGGGCGGGAGCGCGGGGAGCAGTACTTC. Translated: CATSIHRGRERGEQYF.

The genes are TRBV5-4 and TRBJ1-1; D is possibly TRBD1 (6 bases). The CDR3 is 15 residues long. The ends were cut back, 0 bases at V and 4 bases at J, with 13 bases in the middle. Per the germline V gene, CDR1 is SGHNT and CDR2 is YYREEE (reference sequence). CDR3 bases: TGTGCCAGCAGCTTGGAACAGGGACGGTCCACTGAAGCTTTCTTT. Protein: CASSLEQGRSTEAFF.

This chain uses TRBV9 with TRBJ2-2; 9 positions match TRBD1. V trimming: 4 bases; J trimming: 6 bases; junction bases outside the gene matches: 7. CDR1 and CDR2 from the germline V gene are SGDLS and YYNGEE. CDR3 size: 15 residues. The CDR3: CASSLTGTGSGELFF. CDR3 DNA sequence: TGTGCCAGCAGCTTGACCGGGACAGGGTCCGGGGAGCTGTTTTTT.

This clone was detected once. The chain links TRBV10-2 to TRBJ2-2; 8 bases map to TRBD2. The V gene's germline CDR1 is WSHSY and CDR2 SAAADI. V dropped 10 bases and J dropped 5; count of bases not matched to a gene: 6. The length of the CDR3 is 13 residues. CDR3 in DNA: TGCGCCACCGGGACGGGGGGGACCGGGGAGCTGTTTTTT. Translated, it gives CATGTGGTGELFF.

The rearrangement uses TRBV5-1 and TRBJ2-1; 13 bases align to TRBD2. Losses at the gene ends were 6 bases for V and 5 bases for J; bases not matched to a gene: 8. Per germline, CDR1 SGHRS and CDR2 YFSETQ. The CDR3 consists of 16 residues. The CDR3 protein is CASTYSGTSGNNEQFF. The CDR3 DNA is TGCGCCAGCACCTACTCCGGGACTAGCGGGAACAATGAGCAGTTCTTC.